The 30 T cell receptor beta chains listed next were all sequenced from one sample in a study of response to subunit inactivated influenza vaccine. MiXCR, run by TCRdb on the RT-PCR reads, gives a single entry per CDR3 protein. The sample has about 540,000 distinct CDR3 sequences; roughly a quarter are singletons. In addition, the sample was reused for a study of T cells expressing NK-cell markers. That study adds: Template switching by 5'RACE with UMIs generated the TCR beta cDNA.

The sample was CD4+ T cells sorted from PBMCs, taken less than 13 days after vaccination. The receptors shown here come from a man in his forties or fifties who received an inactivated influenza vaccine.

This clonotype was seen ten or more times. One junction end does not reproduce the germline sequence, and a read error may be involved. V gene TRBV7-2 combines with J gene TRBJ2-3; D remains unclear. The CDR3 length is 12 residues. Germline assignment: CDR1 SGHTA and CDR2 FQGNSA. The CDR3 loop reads CASSLGTDTQYF. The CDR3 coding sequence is TGTGCCAGCAGTTTAGGCACAGATACGCAGTATTTT.

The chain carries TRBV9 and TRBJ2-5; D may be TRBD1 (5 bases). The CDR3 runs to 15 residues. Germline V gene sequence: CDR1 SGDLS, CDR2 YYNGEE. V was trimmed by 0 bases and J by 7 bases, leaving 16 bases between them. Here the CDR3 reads CASSVEGATQGTQYF. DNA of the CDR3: TGTGCCAGCAGCGTAGAAGGGGCCACCCAGGGGACCCAGTACTTC.

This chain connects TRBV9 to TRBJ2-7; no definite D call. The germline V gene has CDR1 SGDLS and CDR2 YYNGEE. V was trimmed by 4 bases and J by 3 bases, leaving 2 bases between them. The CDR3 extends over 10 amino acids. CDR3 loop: CASSHYEQYF. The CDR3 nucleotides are TGTGCCAGCAGCCACTACGAGCAGTACTTC.

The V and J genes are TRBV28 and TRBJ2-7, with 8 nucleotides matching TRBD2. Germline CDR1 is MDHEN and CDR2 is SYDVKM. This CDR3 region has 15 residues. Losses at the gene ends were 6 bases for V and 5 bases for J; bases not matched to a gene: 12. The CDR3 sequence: CASRGFGRADDEQYF. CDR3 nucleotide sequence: TGTGCCAGCAGGGGGTTCGGGAGGGCCGATGACGAGCAGTACTTC.

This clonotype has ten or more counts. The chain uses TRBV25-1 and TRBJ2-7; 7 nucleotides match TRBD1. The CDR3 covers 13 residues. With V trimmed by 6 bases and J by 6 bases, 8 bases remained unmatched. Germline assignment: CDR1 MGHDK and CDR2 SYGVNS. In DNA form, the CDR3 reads TGTGCCAGCAGCGAGGGGGCGAGGGCCGAGCAGTACTTC. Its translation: CASSEGARAEQYF.

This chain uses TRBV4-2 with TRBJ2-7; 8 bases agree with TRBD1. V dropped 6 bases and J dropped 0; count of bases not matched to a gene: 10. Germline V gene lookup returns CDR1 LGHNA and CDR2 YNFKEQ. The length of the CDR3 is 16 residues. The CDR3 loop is CASSRTGTGSSYEQYF. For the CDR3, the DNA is TGTGCCAGCAGTCGAACCGGGACAGGAAGCTCCTACGAGCAGTACTTC.

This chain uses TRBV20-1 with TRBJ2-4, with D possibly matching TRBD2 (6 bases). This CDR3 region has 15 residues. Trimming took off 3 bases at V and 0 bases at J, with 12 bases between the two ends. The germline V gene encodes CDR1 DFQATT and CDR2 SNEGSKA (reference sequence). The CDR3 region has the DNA TGCAGTGCTAGGTTACCGGGACTAGCCAAAAACATTCAGTACTTC. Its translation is CSARLPGLAKNIQYF.

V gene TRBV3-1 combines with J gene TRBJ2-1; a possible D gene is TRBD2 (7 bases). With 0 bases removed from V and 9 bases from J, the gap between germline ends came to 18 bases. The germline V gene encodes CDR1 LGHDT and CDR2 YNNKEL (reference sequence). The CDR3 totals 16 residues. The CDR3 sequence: CASSQDGGAFFTEQFF. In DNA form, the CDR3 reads TGTGCCAGCAGCCAAGATGGGGGGGCGTTTTTCACTGAGCAGTTCTTC.

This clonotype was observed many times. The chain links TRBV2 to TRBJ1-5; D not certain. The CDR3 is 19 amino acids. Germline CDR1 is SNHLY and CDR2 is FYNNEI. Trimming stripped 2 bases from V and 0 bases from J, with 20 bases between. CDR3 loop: CASSERSHLGPYSNQPQHF. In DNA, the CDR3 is TGTGCCAGCAGTGAAAGGAGTCACCTCGGCCCATATAGCAATCAGCCCCAGCATTTT.

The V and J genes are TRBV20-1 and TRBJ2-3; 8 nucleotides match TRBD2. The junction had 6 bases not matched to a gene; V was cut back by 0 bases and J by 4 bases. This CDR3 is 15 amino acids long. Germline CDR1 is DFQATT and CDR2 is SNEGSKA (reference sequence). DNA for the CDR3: TGCAGTGCTAGAGATCTGGGACTAGTGGCAGATACGCAGTATTTT. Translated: CSARDLGLVADTQYF.

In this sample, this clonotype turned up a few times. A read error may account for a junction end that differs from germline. CDR3 nucleotide sequence: TGTGCTAGCAGCTTAGGGGTATCTATCACAGATACGCAGTATTTT. Its protein product is CASSLGVSITDTQYF. The chain recombines TRBV7-7 with TRBJ2-3, with TRBD1 as a possible D gene (5 bases). The CDR3 sequence is 15 residues long. Germline CDR1 is SSHAT and CDR2 is FNYEAQ (reference sequence).

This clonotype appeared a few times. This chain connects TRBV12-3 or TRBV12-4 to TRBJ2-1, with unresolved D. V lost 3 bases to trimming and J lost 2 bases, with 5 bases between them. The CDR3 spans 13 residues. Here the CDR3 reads CASSFSAYNEQFF. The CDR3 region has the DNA TGTGCCAGCAGTTTCAGCGCCTACAATGAGCAGTTCTTC.

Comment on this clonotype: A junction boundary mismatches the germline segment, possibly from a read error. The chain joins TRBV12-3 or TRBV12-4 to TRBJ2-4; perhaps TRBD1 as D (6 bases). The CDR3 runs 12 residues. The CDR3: CASSLQYRAPDF. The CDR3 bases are TGTGCCAGCAGTTTACAGTACAGGGCTCCGGACTTC.

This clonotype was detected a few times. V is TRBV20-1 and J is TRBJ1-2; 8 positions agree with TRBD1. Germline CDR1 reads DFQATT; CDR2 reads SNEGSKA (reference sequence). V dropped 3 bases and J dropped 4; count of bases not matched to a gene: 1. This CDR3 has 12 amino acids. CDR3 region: CSASGQGYGYTF. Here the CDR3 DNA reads TGCAGTGCTAGCGGACAGGGCTATGGCTACACCTTC.

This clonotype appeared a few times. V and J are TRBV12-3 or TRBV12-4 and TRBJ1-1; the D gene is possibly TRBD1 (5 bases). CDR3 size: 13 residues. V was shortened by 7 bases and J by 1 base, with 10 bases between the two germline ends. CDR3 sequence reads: CASTDGANTEAFF. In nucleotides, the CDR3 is TGTGCCAGCACAGACGGGGCGAACACTGAAGCTTTCTTT.

CDR3 in amino acids: CASSETRNTGELFF. CDR3 DNA: TGTGCCAGCAGCGAGACTAGGAACACCGGGGAGCTGTTTTTT. The rearrangement joins TRBV5-4 to TRBJ2-2, with D maybe TRBD2 (6 bases). Germline-derived CDR1 and CDR2 are SGHNT and YYREEE (reference sequence). The CDR3 spans 14 residues. Trimming cost V 4 bases and J 1 base, with 8 bases left between them.

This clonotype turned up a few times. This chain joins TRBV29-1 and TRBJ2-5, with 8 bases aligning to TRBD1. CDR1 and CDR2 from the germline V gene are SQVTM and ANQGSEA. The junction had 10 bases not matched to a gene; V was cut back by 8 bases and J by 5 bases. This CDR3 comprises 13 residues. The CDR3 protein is CSTSQGAGETQYF. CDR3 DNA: TGCAGCACTTCCCAGGGGGCTGGGGAGACCCAGTACTTC.

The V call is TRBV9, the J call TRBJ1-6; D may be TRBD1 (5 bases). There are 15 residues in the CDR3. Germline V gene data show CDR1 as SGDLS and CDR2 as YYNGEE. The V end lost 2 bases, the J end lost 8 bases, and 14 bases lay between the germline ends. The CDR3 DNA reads TGTGCCAGCAGCGTCGGGTTGGGGGGACATTCACCCCTCCACTTT. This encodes CASSVGLGGHSPLHF.

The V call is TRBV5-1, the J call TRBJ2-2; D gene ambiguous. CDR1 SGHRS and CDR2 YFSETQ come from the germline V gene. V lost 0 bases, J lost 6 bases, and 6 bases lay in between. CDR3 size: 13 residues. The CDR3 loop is CASSLVWAGELFF. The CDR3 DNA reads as TGCGCCAGCAGCTTGGTATGGGCCGGGGAGCTGTTTTTT.

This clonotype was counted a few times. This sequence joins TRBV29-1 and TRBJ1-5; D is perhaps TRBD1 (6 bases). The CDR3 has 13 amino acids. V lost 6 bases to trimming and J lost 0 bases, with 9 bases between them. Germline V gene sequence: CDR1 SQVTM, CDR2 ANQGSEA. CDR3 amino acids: CSVQGYSNQPQHF. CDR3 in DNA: TGCAGCGTACAGGGTTATAGCAATCAGCCCCAGCATTTT.

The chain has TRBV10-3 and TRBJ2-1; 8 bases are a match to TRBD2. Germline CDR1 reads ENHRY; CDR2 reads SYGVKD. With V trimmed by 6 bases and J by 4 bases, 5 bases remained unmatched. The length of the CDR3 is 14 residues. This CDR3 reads CAIRAGTRYNEQFF. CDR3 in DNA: TGTGCCATCAGGGCCGGGACTAGATACAATGAGCAGTTCTTC.

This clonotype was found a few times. The CDR3 here is CASRSGGPGYEQYF. The CDR3 coding sequence is TGTGCCAGCAGATCAGGAGGGCCGGGATACGAGCAGTACTTC. The chain recombines TRBV28 with TRBJ2-7, with a possible D match to TRBD2 (6 bases). V was trimmed by 6 bases and J by 4 bases, leaving 16 bases between them. CDR3 size: 14 residues. Germline V gene data show CDR1 as MDHEN and CDR2 as SYDVKM.

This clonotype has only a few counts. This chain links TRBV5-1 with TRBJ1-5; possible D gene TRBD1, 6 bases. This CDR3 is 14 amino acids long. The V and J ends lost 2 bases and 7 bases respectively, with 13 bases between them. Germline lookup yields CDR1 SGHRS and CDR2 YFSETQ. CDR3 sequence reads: CASSFAGEGQPQHF. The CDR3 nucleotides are TGCGCCAGCAGCTTCGCAGGGGAAGGACAGCCCCAGCATTTT.

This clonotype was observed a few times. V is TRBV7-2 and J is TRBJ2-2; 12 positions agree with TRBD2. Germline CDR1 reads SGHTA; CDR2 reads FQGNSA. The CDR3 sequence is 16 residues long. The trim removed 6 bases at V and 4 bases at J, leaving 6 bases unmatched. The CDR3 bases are TGTGCCAGCAGTCGGACTAGCGGGGCGGCCACCGGGGAGCTGTTTTTT. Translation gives CASSRTSGAATGELFF.

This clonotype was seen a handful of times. The CDR3 region is CASTPGVGIGELFF. CDR3 in DNA: TGTGCCAGCACCCCCGGGGTCGGCATCGGGGAGCTGTTTTTT. The rearrangement links TRBV27 to TRBJ2-2, with D maybe TRBD2 (5 bases). CDR3 length: 14 amino acids. With 7 bases removed from V and 7 bases from J, the gap between germline ends came to 16 bases. Germline CDR1 MNHEY, CDR2 SMNVEV (reference sequence).

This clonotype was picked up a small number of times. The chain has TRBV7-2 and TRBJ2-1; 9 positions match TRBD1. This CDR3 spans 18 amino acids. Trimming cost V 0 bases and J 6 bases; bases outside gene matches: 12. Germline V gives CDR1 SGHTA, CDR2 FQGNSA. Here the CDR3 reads CASSLALLGQGRLNEQFF. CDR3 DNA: TGTGCCAGCAGCTTAGCGCTCTTGGGACAGGGAAGGCTCAATGAGCAGTTCTTC.

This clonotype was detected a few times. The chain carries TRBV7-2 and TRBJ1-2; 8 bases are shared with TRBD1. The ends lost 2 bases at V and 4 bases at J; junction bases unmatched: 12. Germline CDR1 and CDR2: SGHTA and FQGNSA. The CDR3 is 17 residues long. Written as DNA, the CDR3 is TGTGCCAGCAGCTTATCCTTCACAGGGGGGAAGCTCTATGGCTACACCTTC. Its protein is CASSLSFTGGKLYGYTF.

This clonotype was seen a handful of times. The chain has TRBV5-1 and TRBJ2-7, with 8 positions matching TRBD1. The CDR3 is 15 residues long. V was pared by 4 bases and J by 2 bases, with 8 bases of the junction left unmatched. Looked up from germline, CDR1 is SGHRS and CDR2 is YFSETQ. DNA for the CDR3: TGCGCCAGCAGCGCCGGGACAGGATCCACCTACGAGCAGTACTTC. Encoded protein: CASSAGTGSTYEQYF.

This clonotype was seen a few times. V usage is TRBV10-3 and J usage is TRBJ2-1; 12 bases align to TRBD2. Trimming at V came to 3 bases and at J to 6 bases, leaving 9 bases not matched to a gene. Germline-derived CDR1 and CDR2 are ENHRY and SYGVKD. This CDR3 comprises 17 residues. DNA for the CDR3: TGTGCCATCAGTGATTGGTCATTGGGACTAGCGGGCAATGAGCAGTTCTTC. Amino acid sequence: CAISDWSLGLAGNEQFF.

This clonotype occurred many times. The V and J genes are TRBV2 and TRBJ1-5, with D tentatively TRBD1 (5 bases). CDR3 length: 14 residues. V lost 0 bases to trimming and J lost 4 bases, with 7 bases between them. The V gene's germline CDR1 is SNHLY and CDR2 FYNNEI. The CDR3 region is CASSEAGENQPQHF. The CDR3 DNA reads TGTGCCAGCAGTGAAGCGGGGGAAAATCAGCCCCAGCATTTT.